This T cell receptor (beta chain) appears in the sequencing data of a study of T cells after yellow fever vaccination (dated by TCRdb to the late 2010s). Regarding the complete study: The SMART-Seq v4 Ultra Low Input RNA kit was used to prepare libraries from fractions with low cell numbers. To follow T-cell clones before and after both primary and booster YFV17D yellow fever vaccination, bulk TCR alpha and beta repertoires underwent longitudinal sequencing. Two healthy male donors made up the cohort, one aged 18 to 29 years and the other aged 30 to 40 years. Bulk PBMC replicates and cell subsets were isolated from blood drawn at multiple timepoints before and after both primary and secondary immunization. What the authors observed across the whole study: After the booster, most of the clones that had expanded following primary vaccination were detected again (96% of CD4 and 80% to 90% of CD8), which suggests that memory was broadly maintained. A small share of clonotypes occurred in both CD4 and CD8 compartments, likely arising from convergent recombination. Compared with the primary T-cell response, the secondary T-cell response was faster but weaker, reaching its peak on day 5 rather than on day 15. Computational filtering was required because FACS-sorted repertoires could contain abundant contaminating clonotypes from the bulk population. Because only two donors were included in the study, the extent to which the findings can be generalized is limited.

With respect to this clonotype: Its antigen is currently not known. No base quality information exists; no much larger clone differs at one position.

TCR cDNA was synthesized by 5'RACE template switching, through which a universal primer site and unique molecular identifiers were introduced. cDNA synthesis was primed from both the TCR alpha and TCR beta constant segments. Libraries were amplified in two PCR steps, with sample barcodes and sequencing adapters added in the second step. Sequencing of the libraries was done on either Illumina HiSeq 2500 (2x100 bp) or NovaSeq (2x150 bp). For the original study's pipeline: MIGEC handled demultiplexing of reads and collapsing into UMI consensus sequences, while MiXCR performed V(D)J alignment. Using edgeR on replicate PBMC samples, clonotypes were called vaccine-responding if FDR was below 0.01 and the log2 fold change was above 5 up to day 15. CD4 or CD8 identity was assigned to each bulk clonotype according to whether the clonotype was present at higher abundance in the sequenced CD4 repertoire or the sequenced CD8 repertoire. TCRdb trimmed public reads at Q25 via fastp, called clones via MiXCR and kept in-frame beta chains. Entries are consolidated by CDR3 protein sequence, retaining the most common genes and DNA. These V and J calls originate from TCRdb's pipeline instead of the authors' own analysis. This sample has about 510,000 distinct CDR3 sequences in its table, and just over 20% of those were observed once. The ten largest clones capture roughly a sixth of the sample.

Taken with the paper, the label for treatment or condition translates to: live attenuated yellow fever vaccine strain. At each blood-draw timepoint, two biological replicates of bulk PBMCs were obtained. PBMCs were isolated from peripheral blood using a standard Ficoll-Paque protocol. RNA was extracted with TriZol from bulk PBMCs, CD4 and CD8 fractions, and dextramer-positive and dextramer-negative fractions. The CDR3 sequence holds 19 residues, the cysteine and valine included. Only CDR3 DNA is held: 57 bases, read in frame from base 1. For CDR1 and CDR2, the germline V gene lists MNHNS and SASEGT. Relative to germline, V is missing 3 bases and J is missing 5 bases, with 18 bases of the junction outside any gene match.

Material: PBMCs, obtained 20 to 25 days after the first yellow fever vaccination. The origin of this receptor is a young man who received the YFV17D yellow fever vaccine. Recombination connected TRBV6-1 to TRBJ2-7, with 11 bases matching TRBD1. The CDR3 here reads CASSDRDRGKDSTPHEQYV. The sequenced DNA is TGTGCCAGCAGTGATAGGGACAGGGGGAAGGACTCTACACCCCACGAGCAGTACGTC.